These 16 T cell receptor beta chains were sequenced from one sample in a study of tumor-infiltrating lymphocytes in primary liver carcinoma. Between roughly 17 and 31 mg of unsorted bulk tissue served as the source from which RNA and DNA were co-extracted. TCR beta cDNA was prepared out of roughly 490 ng total RNA by means of a constant-region primer. Three nested multiplex PCR rounds of slightly modified ARM-PCR generated TCR beta libraries. TRBV1-TRBV30 forward primers paired with a C-beta reverse primer drove the first two PCR rounds, about 9 cycles each. TCRdb independently ran MiXCR on the multiplex PCR reads; one entry per CDR3 protein. Here the sample spans 35,000 to 45,000 distinct CDR3 sequences, approximately 82% being singletons. Sequenced input: tumor-adjacent normal liver tissue. All receptors derive from a woman in her twenties or thirties with primary liver carcinoma and hepatitis B virus infection.

With respect to this clonotype: At one of its ends the junction is not consistent with the germline gene, which may arise from a read error. The chain couples TRBV4-2 to TRBJ2-1, with 12 bases aligning to TRBD2. CDR1 and CDR2 (germline): LGHNA, YNFKEQ. This CDR3 has 19 amino acids. CDR3 in DNA: TGTGCCATCAGCCAAGATCGGTCTAGGACTAGCGGGATATACAATGAGCGGCTCTTC. It encodes CAISQDRSRTSGIYNERLF.

Regarding this clonotype: This may stem from a read error, because a much larger clone lies one nucleotide away. The chain joins TRBV28 to TRBJ2-7; possibly TRBD1 or TRBD2 for D (7 bases each). From germline, CDR1 is MDHEN and CDR2 SYDVKM. The CDR3 loop spans 15 amino acids. The chain's CDR3 is CTSSLSPGGENEQYF. CDR3 bases: TGTACCAGCAGTTTATCCCCAGGGGGGGAAAACGAGCAGTACTTC.

A word on this clonotype: The conserved phenylalanine or tryptophan normally closing the CDR3 is absent here, so this likely arose from a read error. The limits of the CDR3 on the DNA are not certain, so only TCRdb's listed CDR3 is given. The chain carries TRBV11-3 and TRBJ2-2; the DNA was not used to check the table's D call, TRBD1. Termini included, the CDR3 measures 13 amino acids. The germline CDR1 and CDR2 sequences are SGHNT and YENEEA. The CDR3 sequence is CASSSTGTGELSS.

As to this clonotype: At one of its ends the junction is not consistent with the germline gene, which may arise from a read error. The rearrangement links TRBV11-2 to TRBJ2-5; the D gene could be TRBD1 or TRBD2 (7 bases each). The germline CDR1 and CDR2 sequences are SGHAT and FQNNGV. CDR3 length: 16 residues. The CDR3 bases are TGTGCAAGAAGCCTAGAATCAGGGGGGGGGATAGAGACCCAGTATTTC. Protein: CARSLESGGGIETQYF.

This clonotype was detected only once. The chain has TRBV12-3 or TRBV12-4 and TRBJ2-3; perhaps TRBD2 as D (5 bases). The CDR3 consists of 12 residues. V shed 10 bases and J shed 2 bases, with 10 bases lying between them. The CDR3, as DNA: TGTGCCAAGCGGCGAGACACAGATACGCAGTATTTT. This sequence encodes CAKRRDTDTQYF.

The chain recombines TRBV11-2 with TRBJ2-3, with D possibly TRBD2 on 5 matching bases. The germline CDR1 and CDR2 sequences are SGHAT and FQNNGV. The CDR3 is 16 residues long. V lost 9 bases and J lost 0, with 19 bases in between. The CDR3 protein is CASIPRETPSTDTQYF. CDR3 DNA: TGTGCCAGTATCCCGAGGGAGACGCCGAGCACAGATACGCAGTATTTT.

As to this clonotype: Because the CDR3 is missing its conserved closing phenylalanine or tryptophan, this is likely a read error. The rearrangement uses TRBV6-6 and TRBJ2-5; 12 bases fit TRBD2. The CDR3 is made up of 17 amino acids. Germline assignment: CDR1 MNHNY and CDR2 SVGAGI (reference sequence). CDR3 protein: CASSYSASGRAGEIQYL. The CDR3 nucleotides read TGTGCCAGCAGTTACTCGGCTAGCGGGAGGGCCGGAGAGATCCAGTACCTC.

A word on this clonotype: Relative to the germline gene, one junction end is altered; a read error may explain this. The chain employs TRBV6-2 or TRBV6-3 and TRBJ2-6; TRBD1 might be the D (6 bases). The CDR3 consists of 15 residues. Germline-derived CDR1 and CDR2 are MNHEY and SVGEGT. The CDR3 here is CASSRDNSGANVLTF. The CDR3 DNA reads TGTGCCAGCAGTCGGGACAACTCTGGGGCCAACGTTCTGACTTTC.

Notes on this clonotype: This could be a read error, since a much larger clone is one nucleotide away. The chain recombines TRBV7-8 with TRBJ1-4; D gene uncertain. Looked up from germline, CDR1 is SGHVS and CDR2 is FQNEAQ. This CDR3 is built from 15 residues. Trimming shortened V by 1 base and J by 3 bases, and 9 bases separated the two germline ends. The CDR3 reads CASSLGVAANEKLFF. In DNA, the CDR3 is TGTGCCAGCAGCTTAGGCGTTGCAGCTAATGAAAAACTGTTTTTT.

Worth noting for this clonotype: A read error may produce the germline difference seen at one junction end. The rearrangement uses TRBV13 and TRBJ2-2; 10 bases line up with TRBD2. Germline-derived CDR1 and CDR2 are PRHDT and FYEKMQ (reference sequence). The CDR3 spans 15 residues. CDR3 in amino acids: CASNLGLANTGELFF. DNA of the CDR3: TGTGCCAGCAACTTGGGACTAGCGAATACCGGGGAGCTGTTTTTT.

Concerning this clonotype: A read error may produce the germline difference seen at one junction end. The rearrangement links TRBV10-2 to TRBJ2-1; possible D gene TRBD2, 5 bases. Germline CDR1 and CDR2: WSHSY and SAAADI. The CDR3 is 12 residues long. DNA of the CDR3: TGCGCCACCAGTCCGGGGTGGGATGAGCAGTTCTTC. Translated: CATSPGWDEQFF.

The chain uses TRBV4-1 and TRBJ2-3; D unresolved. The CDR3 is made up of 14 amino acids. Germline V gene sequence: CDR1 MGHRA, CDR2 YSYEKL. Between the trimmed V and J ends, which lost 0 bases and 5 bases, there was a span of 9 bases. The CDR3 here is CASSQDPNVDTQYF. CDR3 in DNA: TGCGCCAGCAGCCAAGATCCGAACGTAGATACGCAGTATTTT.

The sample holds many counts of this clonotype. This chain links TRBV4-3 with TRBJ1-1, with D tentatively TRBD1 (6 bases). CDR3 length: 16 amino acids. Trimming removed 1 base from V and 0 bases from J, with 12 bases in between. The germline V gene encodes CDR1 LGHNA and CDR2 YSLEER. This CDR3 is CASSQGLQGMNTEAFF. DNA for the CDR3: TGCGCCAGCAGCCAAGGGCTACAGGGAATGAACACTGAAGCTTTCTTT.

Note on this clonotype: Relative to the germline gene, one junction end is altered; a read error may explain this. This chain connects TRBV6-2 or TRBV6-3 to TRBJ2-3; no clear D. Germline CDR1 MNHEY, CDR2 SVGEGT. This CDR3 contains 15 residues. The CDR3 DNA sequence: TGTACCAGCAGTTTCCTGGCTAGAGGCCCAGATACGCAGTATTTT. This translates into CTSSFLARGPDTQYF.

The chain couples TRBV4-2 to TRBJ2-5; a possible D gene is TRBD2 (5 bases). V shed 4 bases and J shed 1 base, with 16 bases lying between them. This CDR3 spans 16 amino acids. Germline assignment: CDR1 LGHNA and CDR2 YNFKEQ. The CDR3 DNA sequence: TGTGCCAGCAGCCCACCTAGCTGGACCCTCCAAGAGACCCAGTACTTC. This codes for CASSPPSWTLQETQYF.

Points on this clonotype: Because it lacks the conserved phenylalanine or tryptophan at the end, this CDR3 is likely a read error. The gene calls are TRBV11-2 and TRBJ2-5, with TRBD1 identical over 9 bases. Germline CDR1 SGHAT, CDR2 FQNNGV. This CDR3 has 16 amino acids. This CDR3 reads CASSTRTGGTKEIQYL. The CDR3 bases are TGTGCCAGCAGCACAAGAACAGGGGGCACGAAAGAGATCCAGTACTTA.